This TCR beta chain was obtained from a study of human T cells and chemical hapten exposure. Documented time point: patch test 1, 2 weeks after DPC sensitization. Sample treatment: therapeutic diphenylcyclopropenone sensitization with weekly scalp DPC. This clonotype was counted a few times. The library gave individual cDNA molecules unique molecular identifiers. Using its own MiXCR run on the RACE reads, TCRdb lists one record per CDR3 protein. The sample lists approximately 400,000 distinct CDR3 sequences; more than 4.5% were seen once. V dropped 5 bases and J dropped 7; count of bases not matched to a gene: 12. Per the germline V gene, CDR1 is SEHNR and CDR2 is FQNEAQ (reference sequence). The CDR3 is 16 residues long.

The TCR originated in a woman in her forties or fifties with alopecia areata. Some clones in this sample may be carry-over from other donors' samples. Sequencing was performed on whole blood, taken in connection with sensitization to the hapten diphenylcyclopropenone (DPC). The rearrangement joins TRBV7-9 to TRBJ2-1; TRBD2 matches 9 bases. CDR3 bases: TGTGCCAGCAGCCAGGAAGGCGGGGGGGAACCAAATGAGCAGTTCTTC. It codes for CASSQEGGGEPNEQFF.